This record covers a single T cell receptor (beta chain). The target antigen is unknown. The CDR3 is made up of 12 amino acids. Between the trimmed V and J ends, which lost 6 bases and 5 bases, there was a span of 7 bases. Germline V gives CDR1 MNHNY, CDR2 SVGAGI (reference sequence). This specimen belongs to a study of OX40 agonist ivuxolimab in advanced cancers. Study-wide points: Dose levels from 0.1 to 3.0 mg/kg saw CD4+ and CD8+ blood T cells expand clonally by week 6.

Clones were sequenced by immunoSEQ multiplex PCR, and TCRdb holds only the in-frame ones, with some missing. Seen here are about 64,000 clones, 70% to 90% observed once, and the top ten hold 1.3%. The input for sequencing was CD4+ or CD8+ T cells sorted from blood, taken in a trial of the OX40 agonist ivuxolimab. The sequence was obtained from an adult with an advanced solid tumor such as melanoma, head and neck, liver or kidney cancer. The gene calls are TRBV6-6 and TRBJ1-4; no clear D gene. CDR3 coding DNA: TGTGCCAGCAGCTACCCAAATGAAAAACTGTTTTTT. Its translation: CASSYPNEKLFF.